This TCR beta chain was sequenced in a study of cytomegalovirus exposure and HLA in healthy donors. Study-level results: Versus the 666-donor mean, an Asian-associated ancestry cluster reportedly showed fewer N-insertions in a later analysis.

PCR involved 60 Vbeta and 13 Jbeta primers. Profiled with immunoSEQ multiplex PCR; TCRdb holds only in-frame clones, not every one. This repertoire shows under 150,000 clones, roughly 79% found once; its top ten account for about 0.71%. Trimming stripped 0 bases from V and 7 bases from J, with 21 bases between. The CDR3 covers 17 residues. Per the germline V gene, CDR1 is SGHDN and CDR2 is FVKESK. Turning to this clone: Its specificity is not known.

Sample: PBMCs. This chain connects TRBV14 to TRBJ1-2; the D gene is possibly TRBD1 (5 bases). This TCR came from a man aged 18 to 35 in good health and CMV-seronegative. CDR3 sequence reads: CASSQDLRRGFIAGYTF. CDR3 sequence (DNA): TGTGCCAGCAGCCAAGATCTCCGGAGGGGTTTTATTGCTGGCTACACCTTC.